The 19 T cell receptor beta chains below were found in one sample sequenced in a study of T cell responses to AZD1222 COVID-19 vaccine. Produced via immunoSEQ multiplex PCR; TCRdb's table is partial and in-frame only. The repertoire holds over 85,000 clones, with 88% as singletons. The sequencing used peripheral blood, collected on day 0 of AZD1222 vaccination. The receptors here all came from an adult in good health.

This clone was counted between two and nine times. This chain uses TRBV6-1 with TRBJ2-7; possibly TRBD2 for D (6 bases). V shed 1 base and J shed 2 bases, with 9 bases lying between them. Germline values: CDR1 MNHNS, CDR2 SASEGT. The CDR3 is 14 amino acids. CDR3 amino acids: CASSEDGGAYEQYF. CDR3 coding DNA: TGTGCCAGCAGTGAAGACGGAGGGGCCTACGAGCAGTACTTC.

This clone was seen more than once but under ten times. The genes are TRBV7-9 and TRBJ1-4, with D uncertain. CDR1 is SEHNR, CDR2 FQNEAQ, per germline (reference sequence). V lost 11 bases to trimming and J lost 6 bases, with 13 bases between them. The CDR3 extends over 12 amino acids. The CDR3 region has the DNA TGTGCCTCGCAAGGGCTAGATGAAAAACTGTTTTTT. Translation: CASQGLDEKLFF.

This chain connects TRBV27 to TRBJ2-1, with D possibly called TRBD1 or TRBD2 (5 bases each). The CDR3 covers 14 residues. Germline lookup yields CDR1 MNHEY and CDR2 SMNVEV (reference sequence). Trimming removed 6 bases from V and 0 bases from J, with 9 bases in between. CDR3 protein: CASRGVGSYNEQFF. Written as DNA, the CDR3 is TGTGCCAGCAGGGGGGTTGGCTCCTACAATGAGCAGTTCTTC.

This chain uses TRBV5-5 with TRBJ2-5, with D uncertain. Germline V gene sequence: CDR1 SGHKS, CDR2 YYEKEE (reference sequence). The CDR3 sequence is 16 residues long. V dropped 0 bases and J dropped 2 bases, with 14 bases sitting between them. In DNA form, the CDR3 reads TGTGCCAGCAGCTTGGGGGTTTCACACACGCAAGAGACCCAGTACTTC. Translating it yields CASSLGVSHTQETQYF.

The V call is TRBV24-1, the J call TRBJ1-2, with D hard to call. Trimming stripped 4 bases from V and 6 bases from J, with 20 bases between. This CDR3 has 16 amino acids. Germline CDR1 reads KGHDR; CDR2 reads SFDVKD. This CDR3 reads CATSDPPRRALHGYTF. CDR3 DNA: TGTGCCACCAGTGACCCCCCCAGGAGGGCCCTCCATGGCTACACCTTC.

The chain combines TRBV2 with TRBJ1-1; D is undetermined. The germline CDR1 and CDR2 sequences are SNHLY and FYNNEI. Trimming left V 1 base short and J 1 base short, with 10 bases between. CDR3 size: 15 residues. For the CDR3, the DNA is TGTGCCAGCAGTGAAGTTTTCGGCAGGAACACTGAAGCTTTCTTT. This gives the protein CASSEVFGRNTEAFF.

The chain employs TRBV30 and TRBJ2-7; D is perhaps TRBD1 (5 bases). Trimming stripped 8 bases from V and 2 bases from J, with 16 bases between. The CDR3 sequence is 13 residues long. CDR1 is GTSNPN and CDR2 is SVGIG in the germline V gene (reference sequence). The CDR3 nucleotides read TGTGCCCTCTTAGCCGACAGAACCTACGAGCAGTACTTC. Its translation is CALLADRTYEQYF. The whole variable domain, filled in from reference TRBV30 and TRBJ2-7, reads SQTIHQWPATLVQPVGSPLSLECTVEGTSNPNLYWYRQAAGRGLQLLFYSVGIGQISSEVPQNLSASRPQDRQFILSSKKLLLSDSGFYLCALLADRTYEQYFGPGTRLTVT.

CDR3 sequence reads: CASSGTGENEQFF. CDR3 nucleotides: TGTGCCAGCAGCGGGACAGGGGAAAATGAGCAGTTCTTC. The V and J genes are TRBV27 and TRBJ2-1; 10 bases agree with TRBD1. This CDR3 is built from 13 residues. The V gene end was trimmed by 6 bases and the J gene end by 7 bases; junction bases not matched to a gene: 3. Germline V gene lookup returns CDR1 MNHEY and CDR2 SMNVEV (reference sequence).

CDR3 amino acids: CASSQETEETQYF. In nucleotides, the CDR3 is TGTGCCAGCAGCCAAGAAACGGAAGAGACCCAGTACTTC. The genes are TRBV4-2 and TRBJ2-5; D call uncertain. In germline, CDR1 is LGHNA, CDR2 YNFKEQ. The CDR3 runs to 13 residues. The V and J ends lost 0 bases and 3 bases respectively, with 5 bases between them.

The chain links TRBV5-1 to TRBJ1-1, with D possibly matching TRBD1 (5 bases). Deletions cut 4 bases from V and 4 bases from J, with 17 bases between. Per the germline V gene, CDR1 is SGHRS and CDR2 is YFSETQ. This CDR3 has 15 residues. The CDR3 spells CASSTGHTGTTEAFF. The DNA of the CDR3 is TGCGCCAGCAGCACCGGACACACCGGGACCACTGAAGCTTTCTTT.

The chain carries TRBV5-1 and TRBJ1-4, with D possibly matching TRBD1 (6 bases). V was cut by 0 bases and J by 8 bases, with 11 bases left in between. There are 14 residues in the CDR3. The germline gives CDR1 SGHRS, CDR2 YFSETQ. This CDR3 reads CASSLEGVGEKLFF. In DNA form, the CDR3 reads TGCGCCAGCAGCTTGGAGGGGGTCGGAGAAAAACTGTTTTTT.

The V and J genes are TRBV6-5 and TRBJ1-5, with no clear D. From germline, CDR1 is MNHEY and CDR2 SVGAGI. Trimming left V 2 bases short and J 0 bases short, with 5 bases between. The CDR3 is 14 residues long. CDR3 DNA: TGTGCCAGCAGTTACAGAAATAGCAATCAGCCCCAGCATTTT. It codes for CASSYRNSNQPQHF.

Worth noting for this clone: The junction differs from germline at one of its ends, possibly a read error. The chain employs TRBV4-2 and TRBJ2-7, with TRBD1 matching over 7 bases. Looked up from germline, CDR1 is LGHNA and CDR2 is YNFKEQ. This CDR3 is built from 14 residues. CDR3 DNA: TGTGCCGGCAGCCGCGATGCCCACAGGGGCGAGCAGTACTTC. This codes for CAGSRDAHRGEQYF.

The chain carries TRBV19 and TRBJ2-7, with 10 bases fitting TRBD1. The CDR3 is 12 amino acids. J was trimmed by 7 bases and V by 6 bases; bases with no gene match: 3. Germline values: CDR1 LNHDA, CDR2 SQIVND (reference sequence). CDR3 amino acids: CASRMDRGEQYF. The CDR3 nucleotides are TGTGCCAGTAGGATGGACAGGGGGGAGCAGTACTTC.

For the CDR3, the DNA is TGTGCCAGCAGTTTATCGGTTTTTAGGAACGAGCAGTACTTC. Protein: CASSLSVFRNEQYF. The chain uses TRBV27 and TRBJ2-7; D call uncertain. Germline CDR1 MNHEY, CDR2 SMNVEV (reference sequence). The V end was cut by 0 bases, the J end by 5 bases, with 11 bases between. CDR3 size: 14 residues.

The chain joins TRBV30 to TRBJ2-7; maybe TRBD2 (6 bases). Trimming left V 4 bases short and J 5 bases short, with 12 bases between. Germline CDR1 reads GTSNPN; CDR2 reads SVGIG (reference sequence). The length of the CDR3 is 12 residues. The CDR3 sequence: CAWNGASDEQYF. CDR3 DNA: TGTGCCTGGAACGGGGCTAGCGACGAGCAGTACTTC.

V usage is TRBV4-1 and J usage is TRBJ2-2, with D uncertain. V was cut by 1 base and J by 6 bases, with 6 bases left in between. The CDR3 runs 13 residues. From germline, CDR1 is MGHRA and CDR2 YSYEKL. CDR3 protein: CASSQANPGELFF. The CDR3, as DNA: TGCGCCAGCAGCCAAGCCAATCCCGGGGAGCTGTTTTTT.

This clone was detected once. V usage is TRBV30 and J usage is TRBJ1-5; D is perhaps TRBD1 (6 bases). Germline V gives CDR1 GTSNPN, CDR2 SVGIG (reference sequence). This CDR3 has 14 amino acids. Trimming shortened V by 1 base and J by 3 bases, and 10 bases separated the two germline ends. In nucleotides, the CDR3 is TGTGCCTGGAGTGCCGGGACATACAATCAGCCCCAGCATTTT. Its translation is CAWSAGTYNQPQHF.

The chain is built from TRBV2 and TRBJ2-2, with D possibly being TRBD1 (5 bases). Germline V CDR1 and CDR2: SNHLY, FYNNEI. The CDR3 length is 15 residues. V lost 4 bases to trimming and J lost 3 bases, with 12 bases between them. The CDR3 DNA sequence: TGTGCCAGCAGTGTTGCCAGGGCGGACACCGGGGAGCTGTTTTTT. It is translated as CASSVARADTGELFF.